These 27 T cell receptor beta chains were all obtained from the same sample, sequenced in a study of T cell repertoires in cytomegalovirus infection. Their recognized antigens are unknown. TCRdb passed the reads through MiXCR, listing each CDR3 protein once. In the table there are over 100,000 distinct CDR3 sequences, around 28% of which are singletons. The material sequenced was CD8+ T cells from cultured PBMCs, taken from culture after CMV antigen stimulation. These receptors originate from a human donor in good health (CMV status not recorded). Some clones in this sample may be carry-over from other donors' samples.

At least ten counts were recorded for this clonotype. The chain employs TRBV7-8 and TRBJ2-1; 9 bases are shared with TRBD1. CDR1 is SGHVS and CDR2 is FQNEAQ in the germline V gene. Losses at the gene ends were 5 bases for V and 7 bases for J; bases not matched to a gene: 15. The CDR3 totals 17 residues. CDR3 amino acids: CASSPFPLQGARNEQFF. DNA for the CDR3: TGTGCCAGCAGCCCTTTCCCCCTACAGGGGGCTAGGAATGAGCAGTTCTTC.

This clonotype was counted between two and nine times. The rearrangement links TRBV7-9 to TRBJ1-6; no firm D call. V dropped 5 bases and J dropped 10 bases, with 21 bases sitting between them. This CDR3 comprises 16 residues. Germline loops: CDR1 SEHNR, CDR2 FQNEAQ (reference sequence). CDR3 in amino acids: CASSPKEGVAKSPLHF. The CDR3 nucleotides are TGTGCCAGCAGCCCCAAAGAAGGCGTGGCGAAGTCACCCCTCCACTTT.

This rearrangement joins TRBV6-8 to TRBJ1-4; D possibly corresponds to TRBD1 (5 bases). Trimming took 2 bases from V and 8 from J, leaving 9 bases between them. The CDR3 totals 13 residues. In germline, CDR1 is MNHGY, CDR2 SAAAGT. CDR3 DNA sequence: TGTGCCAGCAGTTACGGGGGAGAGGAAAAACTGTTTTTT. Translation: CASSYGGEEKLFF.

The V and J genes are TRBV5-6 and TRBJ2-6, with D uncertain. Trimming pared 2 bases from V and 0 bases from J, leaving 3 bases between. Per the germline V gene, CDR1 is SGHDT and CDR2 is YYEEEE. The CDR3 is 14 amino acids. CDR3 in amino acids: CASSFFSGANVLTF. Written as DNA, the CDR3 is TGTGCCAGCAGCTTCTTCTCTGGGGCCAACGTCCTGACTTTC.

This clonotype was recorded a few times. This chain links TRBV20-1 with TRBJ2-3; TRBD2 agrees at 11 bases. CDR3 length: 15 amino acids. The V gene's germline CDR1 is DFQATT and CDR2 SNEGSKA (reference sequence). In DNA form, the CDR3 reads TGCAGCGCCCTAGCGGGGGGACTAAGCACAGATACGCAGTATTTT. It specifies CSALAGGLSTDTQYF.

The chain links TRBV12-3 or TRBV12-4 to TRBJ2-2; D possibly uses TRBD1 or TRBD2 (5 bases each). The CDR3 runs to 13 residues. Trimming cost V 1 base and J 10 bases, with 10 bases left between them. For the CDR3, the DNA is TGTGCCAGCAGTTTAGTGCAGGGAGTGGAGCTGTTTTTT. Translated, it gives CASSLVQGVELFF.

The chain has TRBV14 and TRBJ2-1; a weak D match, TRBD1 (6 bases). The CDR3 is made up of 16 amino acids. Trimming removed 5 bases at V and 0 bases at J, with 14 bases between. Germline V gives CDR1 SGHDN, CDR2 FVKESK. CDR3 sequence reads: CASSEIVGASYNEQFF. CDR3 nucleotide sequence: TGTGCCAGCAGCGAAATCGTGGGGGCCTCCTACAATGAGCAGTTCTTC.

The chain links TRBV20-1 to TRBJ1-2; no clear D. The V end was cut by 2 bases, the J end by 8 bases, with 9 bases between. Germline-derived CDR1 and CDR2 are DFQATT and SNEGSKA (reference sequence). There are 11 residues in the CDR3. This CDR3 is CSARSVIGYTF. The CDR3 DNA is TGCAGTGCTAGATCGGTCATCGGCTACACCTTC.

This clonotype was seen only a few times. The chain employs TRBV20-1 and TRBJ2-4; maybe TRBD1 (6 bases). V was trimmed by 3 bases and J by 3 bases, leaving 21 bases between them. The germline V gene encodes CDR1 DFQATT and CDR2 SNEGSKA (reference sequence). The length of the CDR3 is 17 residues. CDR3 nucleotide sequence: TGCAGTGCTAGCCTCCGGGACACTAGTACCGTCAAAAACATTCAGTACTTC. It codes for CSASLRDTSTVKNIQYF.

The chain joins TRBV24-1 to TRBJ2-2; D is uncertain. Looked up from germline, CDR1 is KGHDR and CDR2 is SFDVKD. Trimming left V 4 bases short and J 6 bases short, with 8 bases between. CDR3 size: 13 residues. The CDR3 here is CATSDNSPGELFF. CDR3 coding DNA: TGTGCCACCAGTGACAACAGCCCCGGGGAGCTGTTTTTT.

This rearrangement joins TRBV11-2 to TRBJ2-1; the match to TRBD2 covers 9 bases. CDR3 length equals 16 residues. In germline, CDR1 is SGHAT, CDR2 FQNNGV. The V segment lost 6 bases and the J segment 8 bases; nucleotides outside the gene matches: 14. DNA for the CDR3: TGTGCCAGCAGTGGGGTGTTTGCGGGGGGGCAAGATGAGCAGTTCTTC. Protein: CASSGVFAGGQDEQFF.

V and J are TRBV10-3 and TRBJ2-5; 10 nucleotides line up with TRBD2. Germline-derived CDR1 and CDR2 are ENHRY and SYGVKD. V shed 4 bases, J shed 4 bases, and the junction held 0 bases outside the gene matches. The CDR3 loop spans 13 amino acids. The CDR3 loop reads CAISGLAGETQYF. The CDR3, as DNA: TGTGCCATCAGTGGACTAGCGGGAGAGACCCAGTACTTC.

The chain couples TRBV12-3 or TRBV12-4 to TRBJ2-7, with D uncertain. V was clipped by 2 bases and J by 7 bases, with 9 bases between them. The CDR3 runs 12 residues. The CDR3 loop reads CASSLRAGEQYF. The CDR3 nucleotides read TGTGCCAGCAGTTTAAGGGCCGGGGAGCAGTACTTC.

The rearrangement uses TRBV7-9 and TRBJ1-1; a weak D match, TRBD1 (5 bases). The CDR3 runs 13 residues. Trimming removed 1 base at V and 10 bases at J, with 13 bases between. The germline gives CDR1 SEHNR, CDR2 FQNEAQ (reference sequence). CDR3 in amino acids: CASSLEGFQGAFF. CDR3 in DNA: TGTGCCAGCAGCTTAGAGGGGTTTCAGGGAGCTTTCTTT.

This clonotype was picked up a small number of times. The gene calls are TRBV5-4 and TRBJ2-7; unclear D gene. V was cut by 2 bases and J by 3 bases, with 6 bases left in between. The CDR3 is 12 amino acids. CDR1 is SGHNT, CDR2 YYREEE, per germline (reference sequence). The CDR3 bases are TGTGCCAGCAGCTTTCTCTTCTACGAGCAGTACTTC. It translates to CASSFLFYEQYF.

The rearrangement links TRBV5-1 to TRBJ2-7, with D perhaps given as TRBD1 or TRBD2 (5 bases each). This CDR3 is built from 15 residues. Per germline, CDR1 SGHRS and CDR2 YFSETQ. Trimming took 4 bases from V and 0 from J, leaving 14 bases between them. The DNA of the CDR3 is TGCGCCAGCAGCGTGAGGGGCGTTAGCTCCTACGAGCAGTACTTC. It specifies CASSVRGVSSYEQYF.

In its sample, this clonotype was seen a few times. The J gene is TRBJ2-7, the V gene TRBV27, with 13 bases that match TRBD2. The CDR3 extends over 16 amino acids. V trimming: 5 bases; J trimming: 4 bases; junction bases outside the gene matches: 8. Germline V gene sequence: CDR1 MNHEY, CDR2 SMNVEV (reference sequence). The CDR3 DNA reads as TGTGCCAGCAGTCTATGGGGACTAGCGGGAATTTACGAGCAGTACTTC. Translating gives CASSLWGLAGIYEQYF.

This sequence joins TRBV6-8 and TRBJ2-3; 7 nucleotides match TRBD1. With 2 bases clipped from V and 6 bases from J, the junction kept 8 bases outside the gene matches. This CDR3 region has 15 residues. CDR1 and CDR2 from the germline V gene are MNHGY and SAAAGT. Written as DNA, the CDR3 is TGTGCCAGCAGTTACACCAGACAGGGCGCGGATACGCAGTATTTT. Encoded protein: CASSYTRQGADTQYF.

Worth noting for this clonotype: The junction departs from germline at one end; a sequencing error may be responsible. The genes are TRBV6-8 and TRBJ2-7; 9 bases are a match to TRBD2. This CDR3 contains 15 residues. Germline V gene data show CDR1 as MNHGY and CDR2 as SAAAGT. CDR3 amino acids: CAISYGLAGTYEQYF. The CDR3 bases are TGTGCCATCAGTTACGGCCTAGCGGGGACCTACGAGCAGTACTTC.

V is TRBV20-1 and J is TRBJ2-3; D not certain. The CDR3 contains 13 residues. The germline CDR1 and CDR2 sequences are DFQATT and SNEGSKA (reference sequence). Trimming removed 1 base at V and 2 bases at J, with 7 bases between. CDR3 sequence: CSARALDTDTQYF. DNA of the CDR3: TGCAGTGCTAGAGCCCTCGACACAGATACGCAGTATTTT.

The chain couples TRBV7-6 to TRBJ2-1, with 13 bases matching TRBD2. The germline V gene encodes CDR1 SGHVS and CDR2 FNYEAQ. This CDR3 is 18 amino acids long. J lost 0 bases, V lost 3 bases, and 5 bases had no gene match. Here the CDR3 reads CASSLTSGGLSSYNEQFF. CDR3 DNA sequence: TGTGCCAGCAGCTTGACTAGCGGGGGGCTGAGCTCCTACAATGAGCAGTTCTTC.

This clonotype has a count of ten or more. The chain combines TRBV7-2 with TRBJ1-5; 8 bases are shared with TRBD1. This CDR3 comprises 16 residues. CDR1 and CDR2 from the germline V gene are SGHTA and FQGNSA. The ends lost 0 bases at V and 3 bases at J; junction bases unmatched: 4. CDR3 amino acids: CASSLAGTGYNQPQHF. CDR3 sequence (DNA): TGTGCCAGCAGCTTAGCTGGGACAGGATACAATCAGCCCCAGCATTTT.

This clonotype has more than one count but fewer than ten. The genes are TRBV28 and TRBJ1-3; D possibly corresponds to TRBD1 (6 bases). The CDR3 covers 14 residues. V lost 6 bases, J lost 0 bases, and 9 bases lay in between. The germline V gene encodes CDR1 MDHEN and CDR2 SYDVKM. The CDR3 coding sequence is TGTGCCAGCAGCCACAGGGCCTCTGGAAACACCATATATTTT. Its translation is CASSHRASGNTIYF.

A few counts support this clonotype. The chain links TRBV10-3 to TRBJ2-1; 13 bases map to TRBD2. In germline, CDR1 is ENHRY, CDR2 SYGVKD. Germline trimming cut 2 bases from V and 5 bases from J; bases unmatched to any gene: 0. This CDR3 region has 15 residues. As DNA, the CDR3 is TGTGCCATCAGTGAGACTAGCGGGGGGGACAATGAGCAGTTCTTC. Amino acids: CAISETSGGDNEQFF.

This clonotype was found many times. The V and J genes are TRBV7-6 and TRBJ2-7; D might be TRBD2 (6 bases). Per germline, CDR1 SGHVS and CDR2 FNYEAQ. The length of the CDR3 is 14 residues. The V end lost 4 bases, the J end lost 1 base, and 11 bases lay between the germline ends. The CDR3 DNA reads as TGTGCCAGCAGCTCAAGTGGGGGGTCCTACGAGCAGTACTTC. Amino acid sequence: CASSSSGGSYEQYF.

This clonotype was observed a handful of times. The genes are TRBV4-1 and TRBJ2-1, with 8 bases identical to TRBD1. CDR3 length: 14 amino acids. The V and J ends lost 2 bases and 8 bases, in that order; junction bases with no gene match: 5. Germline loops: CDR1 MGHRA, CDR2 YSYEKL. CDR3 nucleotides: TGCGCCAGCAGCCAAAAAGGACAGGGTGATGAGCAGTTCTTC. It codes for CASSQKGQGDEQFF.

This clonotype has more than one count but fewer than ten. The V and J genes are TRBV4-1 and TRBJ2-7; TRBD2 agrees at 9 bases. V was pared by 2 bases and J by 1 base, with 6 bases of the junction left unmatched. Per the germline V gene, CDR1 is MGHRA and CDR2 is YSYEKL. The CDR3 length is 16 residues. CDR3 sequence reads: CASSQSLLAGSYEQYF. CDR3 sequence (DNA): TGCGCCAGCAGCCAATCATTGCTAGCGGGGTCCTACGAGCAGTACTTC.